The 2 T cell receptor beta chains given below trace back to one sample, sequenced in a study of cytomegalovirus exposure and HLA in healthy donors (dated by TCRdb to the late 2010s). To prepare the library, the immunoSEQ multiplex PCR assay was applied. For the multiplex PCR, a mixture combining 60 forward primers for TCR Vbeta segments and 13 reverse primers for TCR Jbeta segments was used. TCRdb limited this immuneACCESS table to in-frame rearrangements with V and J called. A share of clones is missing; checked studies link under half to unresolved V genes, and the rest is unexplained. The table for this sample lists about 160,000 clones; around three quarters of them were counted only once. Jointly, the top ten make up roughly 3.6% of the sample. Sequenced sample: PBMCs. The receptors here all came from a man in his thirties or forties in good health and CMV-seropositive.

The chain uses TRBV30 and TRBJ1-5; 7 bases line up with TRBD1. The CDR3 is 15 amino acids. V was pared by 4 bases and J by 4 bases, with 10 bases of the junction left unmatched. Germline V gene sequence: CDR1 GTSNPN, CDR2 SVGIG (reference sequence). The DNA for the CDR3 is TGTGCCTGGAAAGGTCAGATGACAGGGAATCAGCCCCAGCATTTT. This codes for CAWKGQMTGNQPQHF.

The rearrangement joins TRBV2 to TRBJ2-7, with 11 bases fitting TRBD2. V lost 1 base, J lost 1 base, and 0 bases stayed unmatched. Germline V gene sequence: CDR1 SNHLY, CDR2 FYNNEI. The CDR3 spans 15 residues. For the CDR3, the DNA is TGTGCCAGCAGTGAAGGACTAGCGGGGTCCTACGAGCAGTACTTC. Translated: CASSEGLAGSYEQYF. Using reference TRBV2 and TRBJ2-7 for the parts outside the CDR3, the full variable domain is EPEVTQTPSHQVTQMGQEVILRCVPISNHLYFYWYRQILGQKVEFLVSFYNNEISEKSEIFDDQFSVERPDGSNFTLKIRSTKLEDSAMYFCASSEGLAGSYEQYFGPGTRLTVT.